A selection of T cell receptor beta chains follows, all from one sample in a study of T cells in Graves' hyperthyroidism and ophthalmopathy. Using its own MiXCR run on the multiplex PCR reads, TCRdb lists one record per CDR3 protein. Of 350,000 to 400,000 distinct CDR3 sequences in the sample, approximately 14% were seen once. The sequencing sample was made of blood. The receptor source for this set is a woman in her sixties with Graves' hyperthyroidism. Each CDR3 is given with its conserved first and last residue. Fields, in order: J gene, clone size, D gene, V gene, CDR3 protein, CDR3 DNA. A D gene is named only where the DNA matches it firmly. Clone size is not always given. Where it is, it says once, few, many or a class for expanded clones.

j_gene: TRBJ2-2; abundance: .; d_gene: .; v_gene: TRBV6-1; CDR3aa: CASRLFSNTGELFF; CDR3nt: TGTGCCAGCAGACTGTTCTCGAACACCGGGGAGCTGTTTTTT
j_gene: TRBJ2-3; abundance: .; d_gene: TRBD2; v_gene: TRBV14; CDR3aa: CASSQDHLAGNTDTQYF; CDR3nt: TGTGCCAGCAGCCAAGATCACCTAGCGGGTAACACAGATACGCAGTATTTT
j_gene: TRBJ1-2; abundance: many; d_gene: TRBD1; v_gene: TRBV20-1; CDR3aa: CSATDNRGNYGYTF; CDR3nt: TGCAGTGCTACCGACAACAGGGGGAACTATGGCTACACCTTC
j_gene: TRBJ2-1; abundance: many; d_gene: .; v_gene: TRBV7-9; CDR3aa: CASRLPTHNEQFF; CDR3nt: TGTGCCAGCAGACTCCCAACCCACAATGAGCAGTTCTTC
j_gene: TRBJ2-7; abundance: .; d_gene: TRBD2; v_gene: TRBV11-2; CDR3aa: CASGPSGPYEQYF; CDR3nt: TGTGCCAGCGGCCCTAGCGGACCCTACGAGCAGTACTTC
j_gene: TRBJ1-1; abundance: few; d_gene: .; v_gene: TRBV25-1; CDR3aa: CASSEISLQGFVNTEAFF; CDR3nt: TGTGCCAGCAGTGAGATTTCCTTACAAGGTTTTGTGAACACTGAAGCTTTCTTT
j_gene: TRBJ2-5; abundance: .; d_gene: TRBD1; v_gene: TRBV7-9; CDR3aa: CASSSMGFGTDLQETQYF; CDR3nt: TGTGCCAGCAGCTCGATGGGCTTTGGGACAGATCTACAAGAGACCCAGTACTTC
j_gene: TRBJ1-1; abundance: many; d_gene: .; v_gene: TRBV6-2/TRBV6-3; CDR3aa: CASSYLGWTEAFF; CDR3nt: TGTGCCAGCAGTTACTTAGGGTGGACTGAAGCTTTCTTT
j_gene: TRBJ1-1; abundance: few; d_gene: .; v_gene: TRBV10-3; CDR3aa: CAISSQGNTEAFF; CDR3nt: TGTGCCATCAGCTCACAGGGGAACACTGAAGCTTTCTTT
j_gene: TRBJ1-1; abundance: few; d_gene: .; v_gene: TRBV5-1; CDR3aa: CASSPLWTEGAEAFF; CDR3nt: TGCGCCAGCAGCCCCCTGTGGACGGAGGGCGCTGAAGCTTTCTTT
j_gene: TRBJ2-5; abundance: many; d_gene: TRBD2; v_gene: TRBV2; CDR3aa: CASSEWGLAGEETQYF; CDR3nt: TGTGCCAGCAGTGAATGGGGACTAGCGGGAGAAGAGACCCAGTACTTC
j_gene: TRBJ2-1; abundance: many; d_gene: TRBD1; v_gene: TRBV28; CDR3aa: CATLDRGGYNEQFF; CDR3nt: TGTGCCACCCTAGACAGGGGTGGCTACAATGAGCAGTTCTTC
j_gene: TRBJ1-5; abundance: .; d_gene: .; v_gene: TRBV2; CDR3aa: CASSERAGENNQPQHF; CDR3nt: TGTGCCAGCAGTGAAAGGGCAGGGGAGAATAATCAGCCCCAGCATTTT
j_gene: TRBJ2-3; abundance: .; d_gene: TRBD1; v_gene: TRBV20-1; CDR3aa: CSASIDRGSDTQYF; CDR3nt: TGCAGTGCTAGTATCGACAGGGGCTCAGATACGCAGTATTTT
j_gene: TRBJ1-2; abundance: many; d_gene: TRBD1; v_gene: TRBV6-1; CDR3aa: CASKKDNRGILYHYGYTF; CDR3nt: TGTGCCAGCAAGAAGGATAACAGGGGGATTCTCTACCACTATGGCTACACCTTC
j_gene: TRBJ1-1; abundance: many; d_gene: .; v_gene: TRBV12-3/TRBV12-4; CDR3aa: CASSSAVNTEAFF; CDR3nt: TGTGCCAGCAGCTCCGCCGTGAACACTGAAGCTTTCTTT
j_gene: TRBJ1-2; abundance: many; d_gene: TRBD1; v_gene: TRBV7-9; CDR3aa: CASNPGTDGYTF; CDR3nt: TGTGCCAGCAACCCCGGGACAGATGGCTACACCTTC
j_gene: TRBJ1-4; abundance: .; d_gene: .; v_gene: TRBV27; CDR3aa: CASSRGRLTNEKLFF; CDR3nt: TGTGCCAGCAGTCGTGGACGGCTTACAAATGAAAAACTGTTTTTT
j_gene: TRBJ2-7; abundance: .; d_gene: TRBD2; v_gene: TRBV2; CDR3aa: CASEREGYEQCF; CDR3nt: TGTGCCAGCGAGCGGGAGGGCTACGAGCAGTGCTTC
j_gene: TRBJ2-3; abundance: many; d_gene: .; v_gene: TRBV5-1; CDR3aa: CASSLNGASTDTQYF; CDR3nt: TGCGCCAGCAGCCTCAATGGGGCCAGCACAGATACGCAGTATTTT
j_gene: TRBJ2-5; abundance: .; d_gene: TRBD2; v_gene: TRBV4-1; CDR3aa: CASSQGGTSGSEETQYF; CDR3nt: TGCGCCAGCAGCCAGGGGGGGACTAGCGGGAGTGAGGAGACCCAGTACTTC
j_gene: TRBJ1-1; abundance: few; d_gene: TRBD1; v_gene: TRBV7-9; CDR3aa: CASTTGTTEAFF; CDR3nt: TGTGCCTCAACGACAGGGACCACTGAAGCTTTCTTT
j_gene: TRBJ1-2; abundance: many; d_gene: TRBD1; v_gene: TRBV6-1; CDR3aa: CASNQGQGIIGGYGYTF; CDR3nt: TGTGCCAGCAACCAGGGACAGGGGATAATAGGGGGCTATGGCTACACCTTC
j_gene: TRBJ2-1; abundance: few; d_gene: TRBD2; v_gene: TRBV9; CDR3aa: CASSVVGTSGIEQFF; CDR3nt: TGTGCCAGCAGCGTAGTTGGGACTAGCGGGATAGAGCAGTTCTTC
j_gene: TRBJ2-7; abundance: few; d_gene: TRBD2; v_gene: TRBV7-9; CDR3aa: CASSFAGGGTYEQYF; CDR3nt: TGTGCCAGCAGCTTCGCGGGCGGGGGGACCTACGAGCAGTACTTC
j_gene: TRBJ2-1; abundance: many; d_gene: TRBD1; v_gene: TRBV12-3/TRBV12-4; CDR3aa: CASKGQGVNEQFF; CDR3nt: TGTGCCAGCAAGGGACAGGGGGTCAATGAGCAGTTCTTC
j_gene: TRBJ2-6; abundance: few; d_gene: .; v_gene: TRBV27; CDR3aa: CASSLYPTHSGANVLTF; CDR3nt: TGTGCCAGCAGTTTATACCCCACCCACTCTGGGGCCAACGTCCTGACTTTC
j_gene: TRBJ1-2; abundance: many; d_gene: .; v_gene: TRBV3-1; CDR3aa: CASSQGPGAGYGYTF; CDR3nt: TGTGCCAGCAGCCAAGGTCCGGGGGCAGGCTATGGCTACACCTTC
j_gene: TRBJ2-3; abundance: many; d_gene: .; v_gene: TRBV7-9; CDR3aa: CASQGERPDTQYF; CDR3nt: TGTGCCTCTCAAGGGGAGCGGCCAGATACGCAGTATTTT
j_gene: TRBJ2-1; abundance: .; d_gene: TRBD2; v_gene: TRBV4-1; CDR3aa: CASSHTSGRADEQFF; CDR3nt: TGCGCCAGCAGCCATACTAGCGGGAGGGCCGATGAGCAGTTCTTC
j_gene: TRBJ2-1; abundance: few; d_gene: .; v_gene: TRBV18; CDR3aa: CASSPPAGGNEQFF; CDR3nt: TGTGCCAGCTCACCACCGGCCGGCGGAAATGAGCAGTTCTTC
j_gene: TRBJ2-2; abundance: many; d_gene: .; v_gene: TRBV9; CDR3aa: CASSERAGGELFF; CDR3nt: TGTGCCAGCAGCGAAAGGGCAGGCGGGGAGCTGTTTTTT
j_gene: TRBJ1-4; abundance: .; d_gene: TRBD1; v_gene: TRBV13; CDR3aa: CASSFSGQGATNEKLFF; CDR3nt: TGTGCCAGCAGCTTCTCGGGACAGGGAGCAACTAATGAAAAACTGTTTTTT
j_gene: TRBJ2-1; abundance: many; d_gene: TRBD2; v_gene: TRBV11-3; CDR3aa: CASSLGGISGRAGTYNEQFF; CDR3nt: TGTGCCAGCAGCTTAGGGGGAATTAGCGGGAGGGCCGGGACTTACAATGAGCAGTTCTTC
j_gene: TRBJ2-5; abundance: many; d_gene: TRBD2; v_gene: TRBV24-1; CDR3aa: CAIGTSGIATQYF; CDR3nt: TGTGCCATCGGGACTAGCGGGATCGCAACCCAGTACTTC
j_gene: TRBJ2-1; abundance: many; d_gene: TRBD2; v_gene: TRBV29-1; CDR3aa: CSVEFAGAYNEQFF; CDR3nt: TGCAGCGTTGAATTCGCGGGAGCCTACAATGAGCAGTTCTTC
j_gene: TRBJ2-7; abundance: many; d_gene: TRBD2; v_gene: TRBV11-2; CDR3aa: CASSSISGTSGYEQYF; CDR3nt: TGTGCCAGCAGCTCGATATCCGGGACTAGCGGTTACGAGCAGTACTTC
j_gene: TRBJ1-5; abundance: .; d_gene: .; v_gene: TRBV6-1; CDR3aa: CASSPAGYSNQPQHF; CDR3nt: TGTGCCAGCAGCCCGGCGGGGTATAGCAATCAGCCCCAGCATTTT
j_gene: TRBJ2-2; abundance: many; d_gene: .; v_gene: TRBV20-1; CDR3aa: CSARRASTGELFF; CDR3nt: TGCAGTGCTAGACGGGCGTCGACCGGGGAGCTGTTTTTT
j_gene: TRBJ1-4; abundance: .; d_gene: TRBD1; v_gene: TRBV7-9; CDR3aa: CASSLGTANEKLFF; CDR3nt: TGTGCCAGCAGCCTCGGGACAGCTAATGAAAAACTGTTTTTT
j_gene: TRBJ2-4; abundance: many; d_gene: .; v_gene: TRBV20-1; CDR3aa: CSARLAAVGLFAKNIQYF; CDR3nt: TGCAGTGCTAGATTAGCCGCGGTCGGACTATTCGCCAAAAACATTCAGTACTTC
j_gene: TRBJ2-1; abundance: few; d_gene: TRBD2; v_gene: TRBV5-4; CDR3aa: CASSLSTSGINEQFF; CDR3nt: TGTGCCAGCAGCTTGTCGACTAGCGGGATAAATGAGCAGTTCTTC
j_gene: TRBJ1-5; abundance: many; d_gene: .; v_gene: TRBV29-1; CDR3aa: CSAGDQNQPQHF; CDR3nt: TGCAGCGCCGGAGACCAAAATCAGCCCCAGCATTTT
j_gene: TRBJ2-5; abundance: few; d_gene: TRBD1; v_gene: TRBV19; CDR3aa: CASSLRVQGAGETQYF; CDR3nt: TGTGCCAGTAGTCTGCGGGTCCAGGGGGCCGGGGAGACCCAGTACTTC
j_gene: TRBJ2-1; abundance: few; d_gene: .; v_gene: TRBV24-1; CDR3aa: CATSDLSSGVEQFF; CDR3nt: TGTGCCACCAGTGATTTGTCTTCGGGGGTTGAGCAGTTCTTC
j_gene: TRBJ2-2; abundance: .; d_gene: TRBD2; v_gene: TRBV18; CDR3aa: CASSEGLAGGFGELFF; CDR3nt: TGTGCCAGCTCAGAGGGACTAGCGGGAGGTTTCGGGGAGCTGTTTTTT
j_gene: TRBJ1-3; abundance: few; d_gene: .; v_gene: TRBV9; CDR3aa: CASSDRPWGGGNTIYF; CDR3nt: TGTGCCAGCAGCGACCGGCCTTGGGGAGGAGGAAACACCATATATTTT
j_gene: TRBJ2-4; abundance: many; d_gene: TRBD2; v_gene: TRBV20-1; CDR3aa: CSAREASSGNGIQYF; CDR3nt: TGCAGTGCCAGAGAAGCGAGTAGCGGGAATGGCATTCAGTACTTC
j_gene: TRBJ1-1; abundance: many; d_gene: .; v_gene: TRBV11-2; CDR3aa: CASSLEHAGAIEAFF; CDR3nt: TGTGCCAGCAGCTTAGAGCACGCAGGGGCGATTGAAGCTTTCTTT
j_gene: TRBJ1-6; abundance: many; d_gene: TRBD1; v_gene: TRBV7-2; CDR3aa: CASSPWTGGQYSPLHF; CDR3nt: TGTGCCAGCAGCCCCTGGACAGGGGGTCAGTATTCACCCCTCCACTTT
j_gene: TRBJ1-2; abundance: many; d_gene: .; v_gene: TRBV27; CDR3aa: CASSLRDKYSGYTF; CDR3nt: TGTGCCAGCAGTTTACGGGATAAATACTCTGGCTACACCTTC
j_gene: TRBJ1-2; abundance: many; d_gene: TRBD1; v_gene: TRBV3-1; CDR3aa: CTSSQYRGDGYTF; CDR3nt: TGTACCAGCAGCCAATACAGGGGAGATGGCTACACCTTC